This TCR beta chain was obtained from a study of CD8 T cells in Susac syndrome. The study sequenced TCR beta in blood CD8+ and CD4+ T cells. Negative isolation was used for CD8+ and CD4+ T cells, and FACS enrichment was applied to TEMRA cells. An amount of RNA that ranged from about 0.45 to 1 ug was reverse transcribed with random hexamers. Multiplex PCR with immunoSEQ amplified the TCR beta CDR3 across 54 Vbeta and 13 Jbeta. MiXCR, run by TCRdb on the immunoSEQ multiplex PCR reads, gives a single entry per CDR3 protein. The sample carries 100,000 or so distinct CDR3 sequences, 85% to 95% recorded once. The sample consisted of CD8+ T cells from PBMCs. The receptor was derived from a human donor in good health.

DNA for the CDR3: TGTGCCAGCATTTCAGCAAGCTCCTACAATGAGCAGTTCTTC. Protein product: CASISASSYNEQFF. The chain combines TRBV2 with TRBJ2-1, with D hard to call. The CDR3 contains 14 residues. Trimming took 7 bases from V and 0 from J, leaving 10 bases between them. From germline, CDR1 is SNHLY and CDR2 FYNNEI.